This T cell receptor (beta chain) was obtained from a study of regulatory T cells in long-lasting Graves disease. V shed 3 bases, J shed 5 bases, and the junction held 18 bases outside the gene matches. The CDR3 is 18 amino acids. CDR1 and CDR2 (germline): LGHDT, YNNKEL (reference sequence). General observations from the study: Limited samples may have lowered accuracy.

As for time point: persistent/refractory GD, antithyroid drugs over 5 years with positive TRAb. Following extraction of RNA from PBMCs, that RNA was used to make the TCR library. Through Arm-PCR of CDR3 regions and iRepertoire HTBI primers, TCR beta libraries were built. TCRdb reprocessed the multiplex PCR reads with MiXCR, giving one entry per CDR3 protein. The sample contains under 500,000 distinct CDR3 sequences, less than 25% of which appear only once. In this sample, this clonotype turned up many times. Its target is not known. This clonotype was obtained from a female donor with Graves disease. V and J are TRBV3-1 and TRBJ2-5, with TRBD1 matching over 7 bases. The sample in question was peripheral blood mononuclear cells (PBMCs), obtained when the disease was refractory, from a patient treated with antithyroid drugs. The CDR3 nucleotides are TGTGCCAGCAGCCAGCAGCTTCTCGACAGGGACCACCGGGAGACCCAGTACTTC. It specifies CASSQQLLDRDHRETQYF.